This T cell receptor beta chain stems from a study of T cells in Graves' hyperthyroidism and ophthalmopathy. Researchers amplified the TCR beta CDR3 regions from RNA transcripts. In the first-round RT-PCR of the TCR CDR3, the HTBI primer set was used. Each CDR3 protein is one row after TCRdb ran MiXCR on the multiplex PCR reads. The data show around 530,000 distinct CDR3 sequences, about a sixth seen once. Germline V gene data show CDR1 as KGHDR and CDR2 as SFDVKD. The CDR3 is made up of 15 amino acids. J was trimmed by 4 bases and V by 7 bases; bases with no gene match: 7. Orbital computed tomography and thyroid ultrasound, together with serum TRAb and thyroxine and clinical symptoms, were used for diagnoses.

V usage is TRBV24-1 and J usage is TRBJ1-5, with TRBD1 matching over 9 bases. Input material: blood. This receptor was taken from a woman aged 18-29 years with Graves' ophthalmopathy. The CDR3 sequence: CATRRTGGLNQPQHF. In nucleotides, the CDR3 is TGTGCCACCAGAAGAACAGGGGGCCTAAATCAGCCCCAGCATTTT.